A selection of T cell receptor beta chains follows, all from one sample in a study of blood T cell repertoires in COVID-19. Repertoires were generated with immunoSEQ multiplex PCR, while TCRdb's copy carries only in-frame clones and drops some. The sample shows 45,000 to 65,000 clones, 80% to 90% of them seen only once. The sequenced sample was peripheral blood. These receptors all stem from a human donor in a cohort sampled during active COVID-19. Both conserved end residues are part of each CDR3.

v_gene	CDR3aa
TRBV4-3	CASSQGLGETQYF
TRBV18	CASSPASYPEAFF
TRBV27	CASSLDRYNEQFF
TRBV7-9	CASSLAGGDTQYF
TRBV9	CASSPWGGNEQFF
TRBV15	CATSRVGSGLYNEQFF
TRBV12-3/TRBV12-4	CASTPGQGYEQYF
TRBV5-1	CASSPTGEGEKLFF
TRBV5-4	CASNRGNEAFF
TRBV7-2	CASSLIGDSLAGYNEQFF
TRBV6-2/TRBV6-3	CASSDYQRGGNTEAFF
TRBV6-2/TRBV6-3	CASSHGGSGYTF
TRBV5-1	CASSSGGVGNTIYF
TRBV6-2/TRBV6-3	CASSYSYGLVYGYTF
TRBV5-1	CASSFGTGGLVELFF
TRBV11-3	CASRTRKGAKNIQYF
TRBV28	CASSLTDRGDHNYGYTF
TRBV4-3	CASSQFHRLCEQYF
TRBV27	CASSLKQGAHSPLHF
TRBV30	CAWSPWTADGYTF
TRBV4-3	CASSQDGQGRYNEQFF
TRBV6-2/TRBV6-3	CASSPLTSGLSSYNEQFF
TRBV11-2	CASSEGQKNTEAFF
TRBV5-1	CASRGGLTVHEQYF